This T cell receptor (beta chain) was recovered during a study of tumor-infiltrating lymphocytes in localized non-small cell lung cancer. The wider study: From each patient, both tumor and uninvolved lung, non-adjacent to tumor, were sampled. Overall study findings and caveats: Not all patients were TCR sequenced, owing to tissue quantity.

Generated by immunoSEQ multiplex PCR, the TCRdb table keeps only in-frame clones and is missing some. The sample includes over 5,500 clones, around 55% of them seen just once. This clone was counted between two and nine times. Its antigen is undetermined. Germline V CDR1 and CDR2: MNHEY, SVGAGI. V dropped 2 bases and J dropped 2 bases, with 7 bases sitting between them. The CDR3 spans 13 residues. V and J are TRBV6-5 and TRBJ2-7; no firm D call. The receptor was derived from a human donor with non-small cell lung cancer. The sequencing input was lung tumor tissue. The CDR3 is CASSYSPTYEQYF. The CDR3 coding sequence is TGTGCCAGCAGTTACAGCCCTACCTACGAGCAGTACTTC.